The 2 T cell receptor beta chains in this list originate from one sample, sequenced in a study of response to subunit inactivated influenza vaccine. TCRdb used MiXCR to reprocess the RT-PCR reads, holding one entry per CDR3 protein. The repertoire holds 860,000 or so distinct CDR3 sequences, with around 20% as singletons. Material: PBMCs from blood, obtained around 5 days after vaccination. All receptors come from a man aged 50 to 60 who received an inactivated influenza vaccine.

This clonotype showed up many times. The gene calls are TRBV12-3 or TRBV12-4 and TRBJ2-2; TRBD1 matches at 8 bases. J was trimmed by 1 base and V by 5 bases; bases with no gene match: 3. The CDR3 spans 15 residues. CDR3 protein: CASSRTGRNTGELFF. In DNA, the CDR3 is TGTGCCAGCAGTCGGACAGGGAGGAACACCGGGGAGCTGTTTTTT.

This chain uses TRBV21-1 with TRBJ2-1; whether TRBD2, the table's D call, matches the DNA was not checked. TRBV21-1 is noted as a pseudogene. The CDR3 is made up of 16 amino acids. The CDR3 sequence: CASSKVAGGFYNEQFF. CDR3 coding DNA: TGTGCCAGCAGCAAGGTAGCGGGAGGGTTCTACAATGAGCAGTTCTTC.